The 29 T cell receptor beta chains below come from one sample, sequenced in a study of T cell responses to AZD1222 COVID-19 vaccine. TCRdb's table, derived via immunoSEQ multiplex PCR, lists solely in-frame clones and lacks some. Among 130,000 or so clones, 70% to 90% were seen once, and the ten largest hold around 5%. The sample consisted of peripheral blood, taken 28 days after the second AZD1222 dose. The receptor source for this set is an adult who received the AZD1222 COVID-19 vaccine.

The chain uses TRBV6-5 and TRBJ1-2, with D unclear. V lost 2 bases and J 0 bases, leaving 4 bases between the germline ends. CDR3 size: 13 residues. Germline lookup yields CDR1 MNHEY and CDR2 SVGAGI. The CDR3 DNA sequence: TGTGCCAGCAGTTACAGCTCTAACTATGGCTACACCTTC. It is translated as CASSYSSNYGYTF.

This clone has only one observation. The J gene is TRBJ1-3, the V gene TRBV30; the D is unclear. The CDR3 consists of 14 residues. Deletions cut 7 bases from V and 5 bases from J, with 18 bases between. CDR1 is GTSNPN and CDR2 is SVGIG in the germline V gene (reference sequence). CDR3 bases: TGTGCCTTTTCTAGCCCCGGCCGGAGAAACACCATATATTTT. Residues: CAFSSPGRRNTIYF.

The chain uses TRBV5-6 and TRBJ2-3, with 7 bases lining up with TRBD2. This CDR3 is built from 14 residues. Germline-derived CDR1 and CDR2 are SGHDT and YYEEEE. J gave up 5 bases and V 2 bases, and 5 bases lay outside the gene matches. This CDR3 reads CASSFQGGEDTQYF. Here the CDR3 DNA reads TGTGCCAGCAGCTTCCAGGGAGGGGAAGATACGCAGTATTTT.

The chain couples TRBV18 to TRBJ1-3; unclear D gene. The CDR3 spans 12 residues. Trimming pared 7 bases from V and 4 bases from J, leaving 8 bases between. From germline, CDR1 is KGHSH and CDR2 LQKENI. CDR3 loop: CASFTSGNTIYF. The CDR3 region has the DNA TGTGCCAGCTTTACGAGCGGAAACACCATATATTTT.

This sequence joins TRBV4-1 and TRBJ1-1; D may be TRBD1 (5 bases). Per the germline V gene, CDR1 is MGHRA and CDR2 is YSYEKL. This CDR3 has 15 amino acids. V gave up 0 bases and J gave up 2 bases, with 10 bases separating them. CDR3 in DNA: TGCGCCAGCAGCCAAGATACAGGCTTTAACACTGAAGCTTTCTTT. Translation: CASSQDTGFNTEAFF.

The chain couples TRBV7-2 to TRBJ1-1, with 7 nucleotides matching TRBD1. Germline assignment: CDR1 SGHTA and CDR2 FQGNSA. V shed 5 bases and J 3 bases; nucleotides not matched to a gene: 6. This CDR3 has 14 amino acids. The CDR3 region is CASSPHRGYTEAFF. CDR3 sequence (DNA): TGTGCCAGCAGCCCACACAGGGGTTACACTGAAGCTTTCTTT.

The genes are TRBV5-1 and TRBJ2-2; the D gene is possibly TRBD1 (6 bases). Trimming cost V 2 bases and J 6 bases, with 11 bases left between them. The CDR3 totals 14 residues. The V gene's germline CDR1 is SGHRS and CDR2 YFSETQ. The CDR3 DNA sequence: TGCGCCAGCAGCTTATTACAGGGTGCCGGGGAGCTGTTTTTT. Translating gives CASSLLQGAGELFF.

The chain employs TRBV7-9 and TRBJ1-5, with TRBD1 as a possible D gene (5 bases). The CDR3 length is 15 residues. Germline lookup yields CDR1 SEHNR and CDR2 FQNEAQ (reference sequence). With 4 bases removed from V and 0 bases from J, the gap between germline ends came to 10 bases. This chain's CDR3 is CASSSRGVSNQPQHF. The CDR3 DNA is TGTGCCAGCAGCTCCCGGGGGGTTAGCAATCAGCCCCAGCATTTT.

The table lists this clone with a few counts. In nucleotides, the CDR3 is TGCAGCGCCCGCCACGGACAGGGTTTGAACACTGAAGCTTTCTTT. Its translation: CSARHGQGLNTEAFF. This rearrangement joins TRBV29-1 to TRBJ1-1; 8 bases are shared with TRBD1. The V gene's germline CDR1 is SQVTM and CDR2 ANQGSEA. This CDR3 spans 15 amino acids. V trimming: 7 bases; J trimming: 0 bases; junction bases outside the gene matches: 10.

The chain carries TRBV5-1 and TRBJ1-5; possibly TRBD1 for D (5 bases). V lost 0 bases and J lost 6, with 16 bases in between. The CDR3 covers 16 residues. Germline values: CDR1 SGHRS, CDR2 YFSETQ. The CDR3 sequence is CASSLDASGGGQPQHF. The CDR3 nucleotides are TGCGCCAGCAGCTTGGACGCGAGTGGGGGGGGTCAGCCCCAGCATTTT.

This chain joins TRBV11-2 and TRBJ2-3, with D possibly matching TRBD2 (6 bases). CDR3 length: 17 amino acids. Germline CDR1 SGHAT, CDR2 FQNNGV. V lost 3 bases and J 4 bases, leaving 20 bases between the germline ends. The CDR3 nucleotides are TGTGCCAGCAGCTTGGACTACCACCCTACCCTCCCAGATACGCAGTATTTT. The encoded protein is CASSLDYHPTLPDTQYF.

This sequence joins TRBV15 and TRBJ1-4; the D is unclear. CDR1 is LNHNV and CDR2 is YYDKDF in the germline V gene (reference sequence). V dropped 0 bases and J dropped 12 bases, with 8 bases sitting between them. This CDR3 contains 12 residues. This chain's CDR3 is CATSREGGELFF. CDR3 DNA: TGTGCCACCAGCAGAGAAGGTGGAGAACTGTTTTTT.

The V call is TRBV7-8, the J call TRBJ1-5; maybe TRBD1 (5 bases). The germline gives CDR1 SGHVS, CDR2 FQNEAQ. V was cut by 3 bases and J by 1 base, with 10 bases left in between. The CDR3 length is 15 residues. CDR3 in amino acids: CASSFEWDSNQPQHF. CDR3 nucleotides: TGTGCCAGCAGCTTTGAATGGGACAGCAATCAGCCCCAGCATTTT.

This clone was picked up a small number of times. V gene TRBV30 combines with J gene TRBJ2-3, with TRBD2 identical over 7 bases. The J segment lost 3 bases and the V segment lost 3 bases, leaving 6 bases of the junction unmatched. The CDR3 spans 14 residues. The germline CDR1 and CDR2 sequences are GTSNPN and SVGIG (reference sequence). The CDR3 bases are TGTGCCTGGAGATGGGGGGGAGGAACAGATACGCAGTATTTT. Its translation: CAWRWGGGTDTQYF.

The gene calls are TRBV6-6 and TRBJ1-3, with D uncertain. Trimming shortened V by 6 bases and J by 4 bases, and 13 bases separated the two germline ends. The CDR3 length is 14 residues. In germline, CDR1 is MNHNY, CDR2 SVGAGI (reference sequence). This CDR3 reads CASRSLVQGNTIYF. Here the CDR3 DNA reads TGTGCCAGCAGGTCCCTCGTACAAGGAAACACCATATATTTT.

V is TRBV10-3 and J is TRBJ1-2; D is perhaps TRBD1 (5 bases). This CDR3 comprises 14 residues. Trimming left V 0 bases short and J 6 bases short, with 11 bases between. Per the germline V gene, CDR1 is ENHRY and CDR2 is SYGVKD. CDR3 protein: CAISESAGINGYTF. Written as DNA, the CDR3 is TGTGCCATCAGTGAGTCAGCAGGGATAAATGGCTACACCTTC.

V and J are TRBV6-1 and TRBJ2-7; D perhaps matches TRBD1 (6 bases). CDR3 size: 14 residues. Per germline, CDR1 MNHNS and CDR2 SASEGT. The V gene lost 1 base and the J gene lost 5 bases, with 12 bases spanning the gap. The CDR3 DNA reads as TGTGCCAGCAGTGAAGGGGCAGGGGTGGACGAGCAGTACTTC. The encoded protein is CASSEGAGVDEQYF.

The chain links TRBV2 to TRBJ1-3; possibly TRBD1 for D (6 bases). The CDR3 loop spans 13 amino acids. Trimming removed 8 bases at V and 4 bases at J, with 12 bases between. The germline gives CDR1 SNHLY, CDR2 FYNNEI. Here the CDR3 DNA reads TGTGCCAGCGCTGGGGGGCTCGGAAACACCATATATTTT. It translates to CASAGGLGNTIYF. The full variable domain, its missing parts supplied by reference TRBV2 and TRBJ1-3, is EPEVTQTPSHQVTQMGQEVILRCVPISNHLYFYWYRQILGQKVEFLVSFYNNEISEKSEIFDDQFSVERPDGSNFTLKIRSTKLEDSAMYFCASAGGLGNTIYFGEGSWLTVV.

The chain uses TRBV19 and TRBJ2-2, with D possibly TRBD2 on 6 matching bases. CDR1 LNHDA and CDR2 SQIVND come from the germline V gene (reference sequence). Trimming removed 0 bases from V and 3 bases from J, with 14 bases in between. The CDR3 contains 17 residues. CDR3 region: CASSIDEPRGDTGELFF. The CDR3 DNA sequence: TGTGCCAGTAGTATAGACGAGCCGCGCGGGGACACCGGGGAGCTGTTTTTT. Supplemented by reference TRBV19 and TRBJ2-2, the full variable domain reads DGGITQSPKYLFRKEGQNVTLSCEQNLNHDAMYWYRQDPGQGLRLIYYSQIVNDFQKGDIAEGYSVSREKKESFPLTVTSAQKNPTAFYLCASSIDEPRGDTGELFFGEGSRLTVL.

A few counts support this clone. The CDR3 here is CASSYSRGLLFF. DNA of the CDR3: TGTGCCAGCAGTTACTCGAGGGGATTACTGTTTTTT. The chain couples TRBV6-2 or TRBV6-3 to TRBJ1-4; a weak D match, TRBD1 (5 bases). The V gene's germline CDR1 is MNHEY and CDR2 SVGEGT. The CDR3 has 12 residues. V shed 0 bases and J shed 13 bases, with 9 bases lying between them.

V gene TRBV9 combines with J gene TRBJ2-1; tentatively, D is TRBD2 (6 bases). CDR1 is SGDLS and CDR2 is YYNGEE in the germline V gene. This CDR3 has 15 residues. Between the trimmed V and J ends, which lost 0 bases and 2 bases, there was a span of 9 bases. Here the CDR3 DNA reads TGTGCCAGCAGCGTAGCGGGGGACCCCTACAATGAGCAGTTCTTC. Translated: CASSVAGDPYNEQFF.

About this clone: The same CDR3 arises from other DNA sequences in this sample as well. CDR3 coding DNA: TGCGCCAGCAGCCCGACAGGGGGTCAAGAGACCCAGTACTTC. Translating it yields CASSPTGGQETQYF. The J gene is TRBJ2-5, the V gene TRBV5-1; 9 bases match TRBD1. The length of the CDR3 is 14 residues. Trimming cost V 4 bases and J 2 bases; bases outside gene matches: 3. Germline CDR1 and CDR2: SGHRS and YFSETQ.

The J gene is TRBJ1-4, the V gene TRBV6-5; 11 bases are shared with TRBD1. Germline loops: CDR1 MNHEY, CDR2 SVGAGI. The CDR3 covers 15 residues. Trimming at V came to 6 bases and at J to 2 bases, leaving 2 bases not matched to a gene. In nucleotides, the CDR3 is TGTGCCAGCAGGCGGACAGGGGGCACTAATGAAAAACTGTTTTTT. It is translated as CASRRTGGTNEKLFF.

The V and J genes are TRBV29-1 and TRBJ2-1, with 9 bases matching TRBD2. V shed 3 bases, J shed 9 bases, and the junction held 15 bases outside the gene matches. Germline-derived CDR1 and CDR2 are SQVTM and ANQGSEA. This CDR3 has 16 amino acids. CDR3 nucleotides: TGCAGCGTTGATCCGCGGGGGGGGTGGAGTAGCGGTGAGCAGTTCTTC. It encodes CSVDPRGGWSSGEQFF.

The chain employs TRBV7-9 and TRBJ1-1, with 9 bases that match TRBD1. V dropped 5 bases and J dropped 4; count of bases not matched to a gene: 2. This CDR3 is 13 amino acids long. CDR1 is SEHNR and CDR2 is FQNEAQ in the germline V gene (reference sequence). The CDR3 loop reads CASSLTGGTEAFF. Written as DNA, the CDR3 is TGTGCCAGCAGCCTGACAGGGGGCACTGAAGCTTTCTTT.

The chain carries TRBV6-6 and TRBJ1-5; D ambiguous. CDR1 and CDR2 (germline): MNHNY, SVGAGI (reference sequence). V lost 8 bases to trimming and J lost 5 bases, with 13 bases between them. The CDR3 covers 13 residues. The CDR3 nucleotides are TGTGCCAGCCAGAGCGAGGTCCATCAGCCCCAGCATTTT. As protein: CASQSEVHQPQHF.

The V call is TRBV28, the J call TRBJ1-4; D not certain. The CDR3 sequence is 14 residues long. The V and J ends lost 5 bases and 4 bases respectively, with 11 bases between them. CDR1 MDHEN and CDR2 SYDVKM come from the germline V gene. The CDR3 bases are TGTGCCAGCAGTCCCCCCGGTTATAATGAAAAACTGTTTTTT. Amino acids: CASSPPGYNEKLFF.

The gene calls are TRBV28 and TRBJ2-7; D could derive from TRBD1 or TRBD2 (5 bases each). The CDR3 contains 15 residues. The germline CDR1 and CDR2 sequences are MDHEN and SYDVKM. The V end lost 8 bases, the J end lost 1 base, and 18 bases lay between the germline ends. CDR3 in amino acids: CASGFPGPTSYEQYF. The CDR3 DNA is TGTGCCAGCGGGTTCCCGGGGCCGACGTCCTACGAGCAGTACTTC. Using reference TRBV28 and TRBJ2-7 for the parts outside the CDR3, the full variable domain is DVKVTQSSRYLVKRTGEKVFLECVQDMDHENMFWYRQDPGLGLRLIYFSYDVKMKEKGDIPEGYSVSREKKERFSLILESASTNQTSMYLCASGFPGPTSYEQYFGPGTRLTVT.

The rearrangement links TRBV7-9 to TRBJ2-3; possibly TRBD1 or TRBD2 for D (5 bases each). The CDR3 runs to 14 residues. Germline V lookup: CDR1 SEHNR, CDR2 FQNEAQ (reference sequence). V was pared by 4 bases and J by 0 bases, with 8 bases between. This CDR3 reads CASSWGFSTDTQYF. CDR3 DNA sequence: TGTGCCAGCAGCTGGGGGTTCAGCACAGATACGCAGTATTTT.